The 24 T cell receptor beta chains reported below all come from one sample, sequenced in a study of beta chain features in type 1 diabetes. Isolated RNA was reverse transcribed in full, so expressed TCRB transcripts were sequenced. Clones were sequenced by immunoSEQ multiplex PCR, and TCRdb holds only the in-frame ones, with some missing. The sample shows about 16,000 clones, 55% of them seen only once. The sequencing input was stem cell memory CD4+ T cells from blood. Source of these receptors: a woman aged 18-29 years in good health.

The CDR3 here is CASSLDDGSSGTQYF. The CDR3 DNA is TGCGCCAGCAGCTTGGACGACGGATCCTCGGGGACCCAGTACTTC. V is TRBV5-1 and J is TRBJ2-5; D unresolved. The CDR3 runs 15 residues. CDR1 and CDR2 from the germline V gene are SGHRS and YFSETQ. With 0 bases removed from V and 7 bases from J, the gap between germline ends came to 16 bases.

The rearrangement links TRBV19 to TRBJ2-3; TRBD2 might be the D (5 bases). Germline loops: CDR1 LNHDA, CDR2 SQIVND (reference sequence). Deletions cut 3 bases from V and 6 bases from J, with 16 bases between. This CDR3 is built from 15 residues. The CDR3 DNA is TGTGCCAGTAGTATCGAGGGAGCTCGCGAGGATACGCAGTATTTT. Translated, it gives CASSIEGAREDTQYF.

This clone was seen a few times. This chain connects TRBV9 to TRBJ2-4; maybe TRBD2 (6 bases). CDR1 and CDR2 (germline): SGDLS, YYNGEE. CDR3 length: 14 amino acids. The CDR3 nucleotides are TGTGACCCCTCGCCAGATAATCGGGGGAACATTCAGTACTTC. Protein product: CDPSPDNRGNIQYF.

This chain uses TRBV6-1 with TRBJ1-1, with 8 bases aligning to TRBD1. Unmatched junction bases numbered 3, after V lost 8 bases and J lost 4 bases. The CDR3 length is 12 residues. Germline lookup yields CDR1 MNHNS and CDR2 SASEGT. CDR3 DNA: TGTGCCAGCGGACAGGGACTCACTGAAGCTTTCTTT. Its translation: CASGQGLTEAFF.

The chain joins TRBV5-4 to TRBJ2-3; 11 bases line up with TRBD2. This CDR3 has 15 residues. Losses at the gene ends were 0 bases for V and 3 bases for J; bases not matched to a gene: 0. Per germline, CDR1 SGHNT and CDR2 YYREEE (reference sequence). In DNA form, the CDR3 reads TGTGCCAGCAGCTTGGGACTAGCGGGGACAGATACGCAGTATTTT. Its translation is CASSLGLAGTDTQYF.

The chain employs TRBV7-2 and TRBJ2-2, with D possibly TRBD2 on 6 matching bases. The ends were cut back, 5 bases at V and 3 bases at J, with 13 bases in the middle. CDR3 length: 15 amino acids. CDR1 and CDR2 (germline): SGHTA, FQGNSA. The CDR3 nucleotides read TGTGCCAGCAGCCTGTCCGGGACTCACACCGGGGAGCTGTTTTTT. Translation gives CASSLSGTHTGELFF.

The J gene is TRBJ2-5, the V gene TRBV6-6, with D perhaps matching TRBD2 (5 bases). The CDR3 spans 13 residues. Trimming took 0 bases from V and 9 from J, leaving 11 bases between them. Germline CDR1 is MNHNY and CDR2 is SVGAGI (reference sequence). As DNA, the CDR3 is TGTGCCAGCAGTTACTCGGTCCTCGGGGCCCAGTACTTC. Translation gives CASSYSVLGAQYF.

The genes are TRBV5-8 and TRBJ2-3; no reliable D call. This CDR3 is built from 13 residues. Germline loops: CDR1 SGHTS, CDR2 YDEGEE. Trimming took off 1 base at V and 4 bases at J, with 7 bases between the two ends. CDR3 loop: CASSLLASDTQYF. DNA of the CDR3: TGTGCCAGCAGCTTGTTGGCTTCAGATACGCAGTATTTT.

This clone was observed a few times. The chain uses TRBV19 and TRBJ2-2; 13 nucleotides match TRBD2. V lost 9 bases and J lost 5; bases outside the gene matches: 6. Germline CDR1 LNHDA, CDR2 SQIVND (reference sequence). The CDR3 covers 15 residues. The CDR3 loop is CASSKTSGRTGELFF. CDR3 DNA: TGTGCCAGCTCTAAGACTAGCGGGAGGACCGGGGAGCTGTTTTTT.

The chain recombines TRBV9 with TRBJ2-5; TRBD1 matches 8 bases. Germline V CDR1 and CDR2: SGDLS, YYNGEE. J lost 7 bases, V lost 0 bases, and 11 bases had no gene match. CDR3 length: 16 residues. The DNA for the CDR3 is TGTGCCAGCAGCGTAGACTCAGTCGCCGGGACAGGGACCCAGTACTTC. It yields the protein CASSVDSVAGTGTQYF.

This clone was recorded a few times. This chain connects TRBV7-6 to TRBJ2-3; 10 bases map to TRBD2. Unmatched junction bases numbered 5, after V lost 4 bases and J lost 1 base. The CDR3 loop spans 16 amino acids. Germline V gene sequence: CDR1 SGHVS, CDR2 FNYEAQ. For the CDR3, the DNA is TGTGCCAGCAGCTCCGGGAGCGGGAGGGGCACAGATACGCAGTATTTT. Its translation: CASSSGSGRGTDTQYF.

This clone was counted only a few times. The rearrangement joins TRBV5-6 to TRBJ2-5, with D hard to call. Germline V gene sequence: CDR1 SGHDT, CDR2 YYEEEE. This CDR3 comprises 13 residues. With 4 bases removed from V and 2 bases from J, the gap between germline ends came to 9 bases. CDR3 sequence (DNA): TGTGCCAGCAGCCCGCCTGCGCAAGAGACCCAGTACTTC. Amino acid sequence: CASSPPAQETQYF.

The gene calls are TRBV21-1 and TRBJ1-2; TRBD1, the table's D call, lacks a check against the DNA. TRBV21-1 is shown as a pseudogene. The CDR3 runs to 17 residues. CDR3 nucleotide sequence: TGTGCCAGCAGGAACAGTCTTCCGGGACAGGGCGACTATGGCTACACCTTC. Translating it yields CASRNSLPGQGDYGYTF.

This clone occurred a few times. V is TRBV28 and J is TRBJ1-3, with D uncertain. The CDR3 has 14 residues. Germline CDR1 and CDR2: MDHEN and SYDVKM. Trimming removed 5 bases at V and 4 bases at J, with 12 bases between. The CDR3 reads CASSVSNTGNTIYF. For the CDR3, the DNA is TGTGCCAGCAGTGTATCGAACACGGGAAACACCATATATTTT.

CDR3 residues: CASSPRTGSYNEQFF. In nucleotides, the CDR3 is TGTGCCAGCAGCCCCAGGACAGGTTCCTACAATGAGCAGTTCTTC. The J gene is TRBJ2-1, the V gene TRBV7-2; 7 bases match TRBD1. CDR3 length equals 15 residues. Unmatched junction bases numbered 5, after V lost 5 bases and J lost 1 base. CDR1 and CDR2 (germline): SGHTA, FQGNSA.

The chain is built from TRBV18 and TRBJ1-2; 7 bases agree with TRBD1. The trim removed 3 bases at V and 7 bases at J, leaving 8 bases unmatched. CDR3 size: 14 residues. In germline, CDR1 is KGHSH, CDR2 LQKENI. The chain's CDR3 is CASSPATGLGGYTF. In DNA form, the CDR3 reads TGTGCCAGCTCACCCGCGACAGGGCTGGGTGGCTACACCTTC.

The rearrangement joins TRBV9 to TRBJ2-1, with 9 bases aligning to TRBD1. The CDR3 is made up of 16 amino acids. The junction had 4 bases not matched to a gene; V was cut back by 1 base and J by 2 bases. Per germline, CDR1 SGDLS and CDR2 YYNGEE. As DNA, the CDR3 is TGTGCCAGCAGCGTAAAAGGGACAGGGCCCTACAATGAGCAGTTCTTC. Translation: CASSVKGTGPYNEQFF. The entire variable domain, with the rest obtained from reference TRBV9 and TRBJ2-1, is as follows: DSGVTQTPKHLITATGQRVTLRCSPRSGDLSVYWYQQSLDQGLQFLIQYYNGEERAKGNILERFSAQQFPDLHSELNLSSLELGDSALYFCASSVKGTGPYNEQFFGPGTRLTVL.

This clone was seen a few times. DNA for the CDR3: TGCGCCAGCAGCTTTTCCGCGGTATCCGGCGAGCAGTACTTC. This sequence encodes CASSFSAVSGEQYF. The J gene is TRBJ2-5, the V gene TRBV5-1; no reliable D call. The J call is doubtful: the DNA matches TRBJ2-7 better. Germline V CDR1 and CDR2: SGHRS, YFSETQ. The CDR3 is 14 residues long.

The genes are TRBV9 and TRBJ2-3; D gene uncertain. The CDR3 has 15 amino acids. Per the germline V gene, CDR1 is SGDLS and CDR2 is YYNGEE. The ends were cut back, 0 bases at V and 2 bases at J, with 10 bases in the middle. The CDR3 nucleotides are TGTGCCAGCAGCGTAGGTCTGGCATCCACAGATACGCAGTATTTT. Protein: CASSVGLASTDTQYF.

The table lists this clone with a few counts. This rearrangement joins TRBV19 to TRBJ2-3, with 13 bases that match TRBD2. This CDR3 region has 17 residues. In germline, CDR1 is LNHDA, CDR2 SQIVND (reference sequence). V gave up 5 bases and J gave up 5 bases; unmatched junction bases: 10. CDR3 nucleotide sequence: TGTGCCAGTAGTCTGACCGGGACTAGCGGGGCTATAGATACGCAGTATTTT. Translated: CASSLTGTSGAIDTQYF.

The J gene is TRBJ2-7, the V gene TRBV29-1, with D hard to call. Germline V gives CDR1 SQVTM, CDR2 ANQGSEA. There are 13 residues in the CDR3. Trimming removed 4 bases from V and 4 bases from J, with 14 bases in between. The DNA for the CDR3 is TGCAGCGTTGGTGGCAGATATACGTACGAGCAGTACTTC. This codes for CSVGGRYTYEQYF.

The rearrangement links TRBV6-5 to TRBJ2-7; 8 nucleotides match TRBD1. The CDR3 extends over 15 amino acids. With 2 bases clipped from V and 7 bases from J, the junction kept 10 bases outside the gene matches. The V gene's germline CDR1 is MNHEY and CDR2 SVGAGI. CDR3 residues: CASSYRSGTGGEQYF. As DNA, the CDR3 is TGTGCCAGCAGTTACAGATCCGGGACAGGTGGAGAGCAGTACTTC.

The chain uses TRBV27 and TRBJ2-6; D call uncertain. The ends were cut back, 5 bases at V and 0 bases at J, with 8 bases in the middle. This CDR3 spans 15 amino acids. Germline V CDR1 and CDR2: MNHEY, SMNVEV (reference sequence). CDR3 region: CASSRTSSGANVLTF. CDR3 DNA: TGTGCCAGCAGTCGAACCAGCTCTGGGGCCAACGTCCTGACTTTC.

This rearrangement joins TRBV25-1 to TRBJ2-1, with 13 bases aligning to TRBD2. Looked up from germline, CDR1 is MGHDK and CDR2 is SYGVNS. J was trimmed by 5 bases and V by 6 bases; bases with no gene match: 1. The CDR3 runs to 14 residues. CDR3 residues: CASRLAGGNNEQFF. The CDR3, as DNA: TGTGCCAGCAGACTAGCGGGAGGGAACAATGAGCAGTTCTTC.